The 3 T cell receptor beta chains in this list originate from one sample, sequenced in a study of regulatory T cells in long-lasting Graves disease. Arm-PCR of CDR3 regions and iRepertoire HTBI primers were the basis on which TCR beta libraries were built. In TCRdb, the multiplex PCR reads were re-called with MiXCR into one record per CDR3 protein. Of fewer than 600,000 distinct CDR3 sequences listed, roughly 22% are singletons. As to time point: persistent/refractory GD, antithyroid drugs over 5 years with positive TRAb. PBMC RNA was the source of the TCR library. The source material was peripheral blood mononuclear cells (PBMCs), sampled when the disease was refractory, from a patient treated with antithyroid drugs. The receptor source for this set is a female donor with Graves disease.

This clonotype was counted many times. This rearrangement joins TRBV12-3 or TRBV12-4 to TRBJ2-5, with D possibly TRBD2 on 5 matching bases. V shed 3 bases and J shed 5 bases, with 16 bases lying between them. This CDR3 region has 15 residues. The CDR3 is CASSFQGLDLETQYF. CDR3 in DNA: TGTGCCAGCAGTTTTCAAGGACTTGATTTGGAGACCCAGTACTTC.

As to this clonotype: This may come from a read error, since a much larger clone is one base off. No conserved phenylalanine or tryptophan ends this CDR3, so it is likely a read error. The chain combines TRBV7-8 with TRBJ2-7, with 10 positions matching TRBD1. Trimming cost V 5 bases and J 0 bases; bases outside gene matches: 10. The CDR3 has 17 amino acids. Germline values: CDR1 SGHVS, CDR2 FQNEAQ. For the CDR3, the DNA is TGTGCCAGCAGCCCCAACCCGTGGGACAGGGGCTCCTACGAGCAGTACTCC. Amino acids: CASSPNPWDRGSYEQYS.

The rearrangement links TRBV28 to TRBJ1-2; 10 bases are a match to TRBD1. Germline CDR1 MDHEN, CDR2 SYDVKM. V lost 4 bases and J lost 3; bases outside the gene matches: 2. This CDR3 has 14 amino acids. CDR3 nucleotide sequence: TGTGCCAGCAGTTGGGACAGGGGAGACTATGGCTACACCTTC. Its protein is CASSWDRGDYGYTF.